This T cell receptor beta chain was recovered during a study of early T cells in non-severe SARS-CoV-2 infection. At the level of the study: The input, bulk RNA from unsorted whole blood, was sequenced, and chains were unpaired.

V trimming: 4 bases; J trimming: 7 bases; junction bases outside the gene matches: 7. Per germline, CDR1 SGHTS and CDR2 YDEGEE. The CDR3 spans 14 residues. TCRdb called the 5' RACE reads again in MiXCR, with one record for every CDR3 protein. The profile shows about 60,000 distinct CDR3 sequences, roughly 9.1% of them singletons. The chain links TRBV5-8 to TRBJ2-1, with 8 bases aligning to TRBD2. This TCR was sampled from an adult who was a healthcare worker with PCR-confirmed SARS-CoV-2 infection or an uninfected control (not recorded which). Sample: whole blood. This chain's CDR3 is CASSQRTSRNEQFF. CDR3 in DNA: TGTGCCAGCAGCCAAAGGACTAGCAGGAATGAGCAGTTCTTC.